Listed here are 16 T cell receptor beta chains from one sample, sequenced in a study of cytomegalovirus exposure and HLA in healthy donors. The PCR used 60 Vbeta and 13 Jbeta primers. The assay was immunoSEQ multiplex PCR, and TCRdb's table has in-frame clones only and misses some. Here the sample spans approximately 180,000 clones, about four fifths being singletons. Source material: PBMCs. Source of these receptors: a male donor in good health and CMV-seronegative.

The V and J genes are TRBV28 and TRBJ2-4; D might be TRBD1 (6 bases). Trimming left V 2 bases short and J 0 bases short, with 14 bases between. This CDR3 has 17 residues. From germline, CDR1 is MDHEN and CDR2 SYDVKM. CDR3 in amino acids: CASSLLQGILAKNIQYF. DNA of the CDR3: TGTGCCAGCAGTTTACTACAGGGTATCCTAGCCAAAAACATTCAGTACTTC. Together with reference TRBV28 and TRBJ2-4, the CDR3 gives the full variable domain: DVKVTQSSRYLVKRTGEKVFLECVQDMDHENMFWYRQDPGLGLRLIYFSYDVKMKEKGDIPEGYSVSREKKERFSLILESASTNQTSMYLCASSLLQGILAKNIQYFGAGTRLSVL.

V and J are TRBV6-6 and TRBJ1-2; 9 positions match TRBD1. CDR3 size: 14 residues. V shed 6 bases and J 1 base; nucleotides not matched to a gene: 3. The germline gives CDR1 MNHNY, CDR2 SVGAGI (reference sequence). Written as DNA, the CDR3 is TGTGCCAGCAGATGGACAGGGGATAACTATGGCTACACCTTC. Residues: CASRWTGDNYGYTF.

CDR3 sequence reads: CASSQTAGQGNIQYF. CDR3 bases: TGTGCCAGCAGCCAGACCGCGGGACAGGGGAACATTCAGTACTTC. The rearrangement joins TRBV7-2 to TRBJ2-4; the match to TRBD1 covers 10 bases. The CDR3 totals 15 residues. Germline trimming cut 5 bases from V and 7 bases from J; bases unmatched to any gene: 8. Germline-derived CDR1 and CDR2 are SGHTA and FQGNSA.

The rearrangement joins TRBV30 to TRBJ1-5; D unresolved. This CDR3 spans 16 amino acids. Deletions cut 5 bases from V and 0 bases from J, with 17 bases between. Looked up from germline, CDR1 is GTSNPN and CDR2 is SVGIG (reference sequence). CDR3: CAWAGPEVNSNQPQHF. CDR3 nucleotide sequence: TGTGCCTGGGCGGGCCCAGAGGTAAATAGCAATCAGCCCCAGCATTTT.

This rearrangement joins TRBV6-1 to TRBJ1-6; no clear D. CDR3 length: 17 amino acids. Looked up from germline, CDR1 is MNHNS and CDR2 is SASEGT. V lost 1 base, J lost 0 bases, and 10 bases lay in between. The CDR3 sequence is CASSEDERSSYNSPLHF. The CDR3 bases are TGTGCCAGCAGTGAAGATGAAAGGAGCTCCTATAATTCACCCCTCCACTTT.

This clone was counted between two and nine times. CDR3 coding DNA: TGTGCCAGCAGTCGAGTAGCGGGGTACAATGAGCAGTTCTTC. Amino acids: CASSRVAGYNEQFF. The chain couples TRBV11-2 to TRBJ2-1; TRBD2 agrees at 8 bases. Germline CDR1 reads SGHAT; CDR2 reads FQNNGV. V lost 6 bases and J lost 4; bases outside the gene matches: 5. The CDR3 consists of 14 residues.

This clone was observed a handful of times. The CDR3: CASSRYLGLAGGEQYF. The CDR3 nucleotides read TGTGCCAGCAGTCGATACTTGGGACTAGCGGGAGGCGAGCAGTACTTC. The chain is built from TRBV6-6 and TRBJ2-5; TRBD2 agrees at 15 bases. The J call is doubtful: the DNA matches TRBJ2-7 better. Germline V gene sequence: CDR1 MNHNY, CDR2 SVGAGI (reference sequence). This CDR3 has 16 amino acids.

The rearrangement links TRBV6-5 to TRBJ1-1, with a weak D call TRBD1 (5 bases). In germline, CDR1 is MNHEY, CDR2 SVGAGI. The CDR3 sequence is 13 residues long. V lost 6 bases to trimming and J lost 5 bases, with 13 bases between them. CDR3 region: CASSPGGVTEAFF. The DNA for the CDR3 is TGTGCCAGCAGCCCGGGGGGGGTAACTGAAGCTTTCTTT.

V and J are TRBV28 and TRBJ2-7, with no clear D. Germline V CDR1 and CDR2: MDHEN, SYDVKM. V was shortened by 8 bases and J by 6 bases, with 17 bases between the two germline ends. The CDR3 contains 13 residues. The CDR3 bases are TGTGCCAGCCGCCAGGCCAGACCGAGCGAGCAGTACTTC. Its protein product is CASRQARPSEQYF. The whole variable domain, remainder taken from reference TRBV28 and TRBJ2-7, is DVKVTQSSRYLVKRTGEKVFLECVQDMDHENMFWYRQDPGLGLRLIYFSYDVKMKEKGDIPEGYSVSREKKERFSLILESASTNQTSMYLCASRQARPSEQYFGPGTRLTVT.

The chain has TRBV7-3 and TRBJ2-7; 8 bases are a match to TRBD1. The germline V gene encodes CDR1 SGHTA and CDR2 FQGTGA. After removal of 5 bases from V and 6 bases from J, the junction contained 9 bases not matched to a gene. The CDR3 runs 14 residues. The CDR3 coding sequence is TGTGCCAGCAGCCCTCAGGGGGCCGCTGGCGAGCAGTACTTC. As protein: CASSPQGAAGEQYF.

The chain couples TRBV18 to TRBJ2-7; 8 bases agree with TRBD1. The CDR3 sequence is 13 residues long. The V gene end was trimmed by 6 bases and the J gene end by 2 bases; junction bases not matched to a gene: 3. Germline assignment: CDR1 KGHSH and CDR2 LQKENI. CDR3 protein: CASSPRGPYEQYF. CDR3 DNA sequence: TGTGCCAGCTCCCCCAGGGGGCCCTACGAGCAGTACTTC.

CDR3 amino acids: CAWSFNRDYNSPLHF. As DNA, the CDR3 is TGTGCCTGGAGTTTCAACAGGGATTATAATTCACCCCTCCACTTT. The gene calls are TRBV30 and TRBJ1-6; D possibly corresponds to TRBD1 (6 bases). The germline gives CDR1 GTSNPN, CDR2 SVGIG (reference sequence). The CDR3 contains 15 residues. Trimming stripped 2 bases from V and 4 bases from J, with 12 bases between.

This clone was seen only once. The chain carries TRBV19 and TRBJ2-1; TRBD2 is a possible D gene (5 bases). V dropped 1 base and J dropped 9 bases, with 10 bases sitting between them. The CDR3 has 13 residues. The germline V gene has CDR1 LNHDA and CDR2 SQIVND (reference sequence). Here the CDR3 DNA reads TGTGCCAGTAGTATAGGGAGCGGACTTGAGCAGTTCTTC. Translating gives CASSIGSGLEQFF.

The chain is built from TRBV28 and TRBJ2-1; a possible D gene is TRBD2 (5 bases). Germline lookup yields CDR1 MDHEN and CDR2 SYDVKM. CDR3 length: 14 amino acids. Trimming removed 3 bases from V and 5 bases from J, with 11 bases in between. The CDR3 coding sequence is TGTGCCAGCAGTTTTGAATGGACTCACAATGAGCAGTTCTTC. Residues: CASSFEWTHNEQFF.

This chain connects TRBV11-2 to TRBJ2-1; 8 bases are a match to TRBD2. V lost 4 bases, J lost 7 bases, and 12 bases stayed unmatched. CDR3 length: 16 amino acids. The germline V gene encodes CDR1 SGHAT and CDR2 FQNNGV. CDR3 in amino acids: CASSYPAGVARNEQFF. In DNA, the CDR3 is TGTGCCAGCAGCTACCCAGCGGGGGTTGCCAGGAATGAGCAGTTCTTC.

The V call is TRBV7-2, the J call TRBJ2-5; 9 bases match TRBD1. This CDR3 spans 16 amino acids. V lost 3 bases and J lost 4; bases outside the gene matches: 9. Germline CDR1 reads SGHTA; CDR2 reads FQGNSA. In nucleotides, the CDR3 is TGTGCCAGCAGCTTCGGACAGGGGCAAAGAGCAGAGACCCAGTACTTC. The encoded protein is CASSFGQGQRAETQYF.